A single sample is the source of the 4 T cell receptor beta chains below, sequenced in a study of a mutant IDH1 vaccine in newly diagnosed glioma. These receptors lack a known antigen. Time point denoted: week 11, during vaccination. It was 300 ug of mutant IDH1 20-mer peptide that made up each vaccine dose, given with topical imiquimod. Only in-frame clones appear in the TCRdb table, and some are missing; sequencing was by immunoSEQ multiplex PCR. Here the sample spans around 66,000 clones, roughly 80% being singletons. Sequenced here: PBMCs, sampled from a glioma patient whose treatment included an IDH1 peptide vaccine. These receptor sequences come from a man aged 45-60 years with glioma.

The CDR3 DNA reads as TGTGCCAGCAGCCCGGCGGGACAGGATAACTATGGCTACACCTTC. Translated: CASSPAGQDNYGYTF. V is TRBV7-9 and J is TRBJ1-2; 8 bases are shared with TRBD1. V trimming: 5 bases; J trimming: 1 base; junction bases outside the gene matches: 6. CDR3 length: 15 amino acids. Germline V lookup: CDR1 SEHNR, CDR2 FQNEAQ (reference sequence).

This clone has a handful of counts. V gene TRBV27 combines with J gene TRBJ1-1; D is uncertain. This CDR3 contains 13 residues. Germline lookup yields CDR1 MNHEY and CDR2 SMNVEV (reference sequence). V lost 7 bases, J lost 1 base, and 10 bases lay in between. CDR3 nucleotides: TGTGCCAGCAAAGTTTCGGGGAACACTGAAGCTTTCTTT. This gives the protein CASKVSGNTEAFF.

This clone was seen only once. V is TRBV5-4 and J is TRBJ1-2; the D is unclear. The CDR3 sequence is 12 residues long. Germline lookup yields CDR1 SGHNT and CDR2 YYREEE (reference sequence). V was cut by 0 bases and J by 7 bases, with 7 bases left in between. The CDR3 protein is CASSLVEGGYTF. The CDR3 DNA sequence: TGTGCCAGCAGCTTGGTGGAGGGTGGCTACACCTTC.

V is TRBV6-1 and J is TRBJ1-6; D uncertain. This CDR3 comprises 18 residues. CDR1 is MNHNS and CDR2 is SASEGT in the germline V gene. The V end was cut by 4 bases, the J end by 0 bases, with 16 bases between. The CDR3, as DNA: TGTGCCAGCAGTGTCCGGCCGGAGGGAGGCTCCTATAATTCACCCCTCCACTTT. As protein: CASSVRPEGGSYNSPLHF.